A selection of T cell receptor beta chains follows, all from one sample in a study of blood T cell repertoires in COVID-19. The repertoire was sequenced with immunoSEQ multiplex PCR; TCRdb's copy has only in-frame clones and lacks some. The sample consists of around 270,000 clones, 84% of them appearing once. Sequenced: peripheral blood. The source is a person in their 70s with COVID-19, enrolled during active disease. Both conserved end residues are part of each CDR3. Each record gives: J gene, clone size, V gene, D gene, CDR3 protein, CDR3 DNA. A D gene is named only where the DNA matches it firmly. Clone size, where shown, is once, few, many, or a class for clones that have expanded.

>TRBJ1-2|NA|TRBV7-3|NA
CASSPDRTSNYGYTF
TGTGCCAGCAGCCCAGACAGGACCTCTAACTATGGCTACACCTTC
>TRBJ2-7|NA|TRBV6-5|NA
CASSYRPGGEQYF
TGTGCCAGCAGTTACCGTCCAGGGGGGGAGCAGTACTTC
>TRBJ1-2|NA|TRBV15|TRBD1
CATSRGDRLVGGYGYTF
TGTGCCACCAGCAGAGGGGACAGGTTAGTCGGTGGCTATGGCTACACCTTC
>TRBJ2-3|once|TRBV6-4|NA
CASSPGISSTDTQYF
TGTGCCAGCAGCCCCGGGATTTCGAGCACAGATACGCAGTATTTT
>TRBJ2-6|NA|TRBV18|NA
CASSPPYRGSGANVLTF
TGTGCCAGCTCACCACCTTATCGGGGGTCCGGGGCCAACGTCCTGACTTTC
>TRBJ2-3|NA|TRBV4-3|NA
CASSQGQGDGTDTQYF
TGCGCCAGCAGCCAAGGTCAGGGTGACGGCACAGATACGCAGTATTTT
>TRBJ2-2|NA|TRBV7-2|NA
CASSLAFTGTGELFF
TGTGCCAGCAGCTTAGCTTTTACAGGCACCGGGGAGCTGTTTTTT
>TRBJ2-7|NA|TRBV5-6|TRBD1
CASSATSQGTYEQYF
TGTGCCAGCAGCGCGACTTCACAGGGGACCTACGAGCAGTACTTC
>TRBJ1-1|NA|TRBV19|NA
CASTSRAGARNTEAFF
TGTGCCAGTACCTCACGGGCAGGGGCTCGGAACACTGAAGCTTTCTTT
>TRBJ1-1|NA|TRBV3-1/TRBV3-2|NA
CASSQTFPGEAFF
TGTGCCAGCAGCCAAACGTTTCCAGGAGAAGCTTTCTTT
>TRBJ2-7|NA|TRBV6-2/TRBV6-3|TRBD1
CASSYETGGSIYEQYF
TGTGCCAGCAGTTACGAAACAGGGGGCAGTATCTACGAGCAGTACTTC
>TRBJ2-3|NA|TRBV5-1|NA
CASSLDGGGLTDTQYF
TGCGCCAGCAGCTTGGACGGTGGTGGGCTTACAGATACGCAGTATTTT
>TRBJ1-1|NA|TRBV6-6|TRBD1
CASSYSTGAHTEAFF
TGTGCCAGCAGTTACTCGACAGGGGCGCACACTGAAGCTTTCTTT
>TRBJ2-1|NA|TRBV7-9|TRBD2
CASSPGGLAQANEQFF
TGTGCCAGCAGCCCCGGGGGACTAGCCCAAGCTAATGAGCAGTTCTTC
>TRBJ2-7|NA|TRBV15|TRBD2
CATSRGTSGTYEQYF
TGTGCCACCAGCAGAGGGACTAGCGGGACCTACGAGCAGTACTTC
>TRBJ2-5|NA|TRBV7-2|TRBD1
CASSLVGSGQGWETQYF
TGTGCCAGCAGCTTAGTTGGGTCGGGACAGGGTTGGGAGACCCAGTACTTC
>TRBJ2-1|NA|TRBV4-1|NA
CASSQPRLRPSLNEQFF
TGCGCCAGCAGCCAGCCGAGGTTAAGGCCTTCCCTCAATGAGCAGTTCTTC
>TRBJ1-2|NA|TRBV10-3|TRBD1
CAISGGQGNGYGYTF
TGTGCCATCAGTGGGGGACAGGGGAACGGCTATGGCTACACCTTC
>TRBJ2-5|few|TRBV7-3|NA
CASSSSGLETQYF
TGTGCCAGCAGCTCTAGTGGCTTGGAGACCCAGTACTTC
>TRBJ2-6|NA|TRBV4-2|NA
CASSQVRSGANVLTF
TGTGCCAGCAGCCAAGTTCGCTCTGGGGCCAACGTCCTGACTTTC
>TRBJ2-3|NA|TRBV9|NA
CASSVAGGVVDTQYF
TGTGCCAGCAGCGTAGCGGGCGGGGTGGTAGATACGCAGTATTTT
>TRBJ2-7|few|TRBV7-2|TRBD2
CASSTSRGGHEQYF
TGTGCCAGCAGCACTAGCCGGGGGGGTCACGAGCAGTACTTC
>TRBJ2-1|NA|TRBV7-2|TRBD2
CASTRAGDSYNEQFF
TGTGCCAGCACTAGGGCGGGAGATTCCTACAATGAGCAGTTCTTC
>TRBJ2-7|NA|TRBV3-1/TRBV3-2|NA
CASSQVGGPYEQYF
TGTGCCAGCAGCCAAGTAGGAGGGCCCTACGAGCAGTACTTC
>TRBJ1-5|NA|TRBV7-3|NA
CASSFQFNQPQHF
TGTGCCAGCAGCTTCCAGTTCAATCAGCCCCAGCATTTT
>TRBJ2-7|NA|TRBV4-3|NA
CASSQDLIAREQYF
TGCGCCAGCAGCCAAGATCTCATAGCGCGTGAGCAGTACTTC
>TRBJ1-2|NA|TRBV11-2|NA
CASSHGQTYGYTF
TGTGCCAGCAGCCATGGACAGACTTATGGCTACACCTTC
>TRBJ1-6|NA|TRBV12-3/TRBV12-4|NA
CASKRQANSPLHF
TGTGCCAGCAAGAGACAAGCTAATTCACCCCTCCACTTT
>TRBJ1-6|NA|TRBV9|NA
CASSVGSYNSPLHF
TGTGCCAGCAGCGTAGGCAGCTATAATTCACCCCTCCACTTT
>TRBJ2-7|NA|TRBV12-1|NA
CASSQGHSGNPREQYF
TGTGCCAGCAGCCAAGGTCATAGCGGGAACCCTCGGGAGCAGTACTTC
>TRBJ2-5|NA|TRBV3-1/TRBV3-2|TRBD2
CASSLQGAGGLETQYF
TGTGCCAGCAGCCTCCAAGGGGCGGGAGGGTTGGAGACCCAGTACTTC
>TRBJ2-3|NA|TRBV9|NA
CASSVQGTSTDTQYF
TGTGCCAGCAGCGTGCAGGGTACTAGCACAGATACGCAGTATTTT
>TRBJ1-2|NA|TRBV2|NA
CASSETGWAPNYGYTF
TGTGCCAGCAGTGAAACAGGGTGGGCCCCTAACTATGGCTACACCTTC
>TRBJ2-1|NA|TRBV19|TRBD1
CASSIGPAQQGAIPMGSYNEQFF
TGTGCCAGTAGTATAGGGCCCGCTCAACAGGGGGCCATTCCCATGGGCTCCTACAATGAGCAGTTCTTC
>TRBJ1-1|NA|TRBV19|TRBD1
CASNWDRGAEAFF
TGTGCCAGTAACTGGGACAGGGGAGCTGAAGCTTTCTTT
>TRBJ2-7|NA|TRBV7-2|NA
CASSLEIAGQKVYEQYF
TGTGCCAGCAGCTTAGAGATCGCGGGACAGAAGGTTTACGAGCAGTACTTC
>TRBJ2-5|NA|TRBV27|TRBD1
CASSKRGGAETQYF
TGTGCCAGCAGTAAGAGAGGGGGCGCGGAGACCCAGTACTTC
>TRBJ2-1|NA|TRBV6-2/TRBV6-3|NA
CASSRDTSSGYYNEQFF
TGTGCCAGCAGTCGGGACACCTCTAGCGGCTATTACAATGAGCAGTTCTTC
>TRBJ2-7|NA|TRBV7-2|TRBD1
CASSYTGTGKTYEQYF
TGTGCCAGCAGCTATACCGGGACAGGGAAAACCTACGAGCAGTACTTC
>TRBJ1-5|NA|TRBV30|TRBD1
CAWSGDRGNQPQHF
TGTGCCTGGAGTGGTGACAGGGGCAATCAGCCCCAGCATTTT
>TRBJ1-2|NA|TRBV19|NA
CASRAAGYGYTF
TGTGCCAGTAGAGCGGCAGGCTATGGCTACACCTTC
>TRBJ1-1|few|TRBV12-3/TRBV12-4|NA
CASRGHGSAEAFF
TGTGCCAGCAGAGGACACGGAAGCGCTGAAGCTTTCTTT